This TCR beta chain was identified during a study of shared clonotypes between healthy human individuals. General observations from the study: Approximately 5.1% was the fraction of naive CD4 clonotypes found shared across several donors.

There are 15 residues in the CDR3. The V end lost 4 bases, the J end lost 3 bases, and 17 bases lay between the germline ends. Germline CDR1 reads SGHKS; CDR2 reads YYEKEE (reference sequence). A remark on this clone: What it binds is unknown.

TCRdb keeps only in-frame clones here, not all; method: immunoSEQ multiplex PCR. Of about 1 million clones listed, 60% to 80% were seen once; the top ten hold approximately 1.5%. The chain uses TRBV5-5 and TRBJ2-7; D not resolved. Sequenced: memory CD4+ T cells sorted from blood. Subset of the sample: CD45RA-negative fraction. The TCR sequence derives from a man aged 18 to 35 in good health. CDR3 bases: TGTGCCAGCAGCCCGTCGCTAACCGGTTACTACGAGCAGTACTTC. Residues: CASSPSLTGYYEQYF.